Each of the 13 T cell receptor beta chains below was sequenced from the same sample in a study of blood T cell repertoires in COVID-19 (dated by TCRdb to 2020 to 2022). The method behind the library was the immunoSEQ multiplex PCR assay. This immuneACCESS table, as held by TCRdb, lists in-frame sequences with V and J called but not all clones. Of the missing ones, under half trace to an unresolved V gene in checked studies; the others have no known cause. Within this sample are approximately 350,000 clones, with around 83% of them counted one time only. Over 4.5% of the sample is taken by the ten largest. The sample was PBMCs or T cells enriched from blood (not recorded which). The receptors were gathered from a woman in her fifties or sixties who had recovered from COVID-19.

The genes are TRBV7-2 and TRBJ2-5; tentative D call: TRBD2 (5 bases). The CDR3 is made up of 14 amino acids. The ends were cut back, 5 bases at V and 4 bases at J, with 14 bases in the middle. Per the germline V gene, CDR1 is SGHTA and CDR2 is FQGNSA. The CDR3 DNA reads TGTGCCAGCAGCGTTTCGAGGACTCCAGAGACCCAGTACTTC. Encoded protein: CASSVSRTPETQYF. Looking up the rest from reference TRBV7-2 and TRBJ2-5 gives the full variable domain: GAGVSQSPSNKVTEKGKDVELRCDPISGHTALYWYRQSLGQGLEFLIYFQGNSAPDKSGLPSDRFSAERTGGSVSTLTIQRTQQEDSAVYLCASSVSRTPETQYFGPGTRLLVL.

The chain is built from TRBV15 and TRBJ2-3, with TRBD2 matching 9 bases. The CDR3 loop spans 13 amino acids. CDR1 and CDR2 (germline): LNHNV, YYDKDF (reference sequence). V dropped 5 bases and J dropped 4; count of bases not matched to a gene: 1. DNA for the CDR3: TGTGCCACCAGCGCTAGCGGGGCAGATACGCAGTATTTT. It specifies CATSASGADTQYF.

The chain uses TRBV27 and TRBJ2-7; D not certain. Looked up from germline, CDR1 is MNHEY and CDR2 is SMNVEV (reference sequence). This CDR3 has 16 residues. Deletions cut 5 bases from V and 0 bases from J, with 17 bases between. The CDR3 loop is CASSQGVLGPSYEQYF. The CDR3 bases are TGTGCCAGCAGTCAAGGAGTGTTGGGTCCCTCCTACGAGCAGTACTTC.

V usage is TRBV7-2 and J usage is TRBJ1-6; TRBD1 matches at 9 bases. The trim removed 1 base at V and 4 bases at J, leaving 5 bases unmatched. Germline CDR1 reads SGHTA; CDR2 reads FQGNSA. The CDR3 totals 17 residues. The CDR3 loop is CASSLGTGDLYNSPLHF. DNA for the CDR3: TGTGCCAGCAGCTTAGGGACAGGGGACTTATATAATTCACCCCTCCACTTT.

This clone was seen just once. This rearrangement joins TRBV7-9 to TRBJ1-1; D remains unclear. Per germline, CDR1 SEHNR and CDR2 FQNEAQ (reference sequence). The CDR3 is made up of 12 amino acids. Trimming removed 5 bases at V and 6 bases at J, with 10 bases between. The CDR3 is CASSPSLAEAFF. Written as DNA, the CDR3 is TGTGCCAGCAGCCCTAGTCTGGCTGAAGCTTTCTTT.

This chain joins TRBV30 and TRBJ1-4; 11 nucleotides agree with TRBD1. The CDR3 is 13 amino acids. The germline gives CDR1 GTSNPN, CDR2 SVGIG (reference sequence). V lost 6 bases, J lost 8 bases, and 5 bases stayed unmatched. CDR3 protein: CACQGQGGEKLFF. In nucleotides, the CDR3 is TGTGCCTGCCAGGGACAGGGGGGGGAAAAACTGTTTTTT. Combining the CDR3 with reference TRBV30 and TRBJ1-4 gives the whole variable domain SQTIHQWPATLVQPVGSPLSLECTVEGTSNPNLYWYRQAAGRGLQLLFYSVGIGQISSEVPQNLSASRPQDRQFILSSKKLLLSDSGFYLCACQGQGGEKLFFGSGTQLSVL.

V usage is TRBV3-1 (or the pseudogene TRBV3-2) and J usage is TRBJ2-3; weak D call: TRBD2 (7 bases). The CDR3 loop spans 21 amino acids. V was trimmed by 3 bases and J by 10 bases, leaving 38 bases between them. Germline V gene lookup returns CDR1 LGHDT and CDR2 YNNKEL (reference sequence). The CDR3 reads CASSHIPRRAGEVSFGGAQYF. CDR3 DNA sequence: TGTGCCAGCAGCCACATCCCGAGGCGGGCGGGAGAAGTCAGTTTTGGGGGCGCGCAGTATTTT.

Concerning this clone: Different DNA sequences within this sample yield the same CDR3. The chain is built from TRBV3-1 (or the pseudogene TRBV3-2) and TRBJ1-5, with a weak D call TRBD1 (5 bases). The V end was cut by 1 base, the J end by 1 base, with 5 bases between. Germline CDR1 reads LGHDT; CDR2 reads YNNKEL (reference sequence). The CDR3 length is 14 residues. CDR3 protein: CASSQAGSNQPQHF. The CDR3 region has the DNA TGTGCCAGCAGCCAAGCAGGGAGCAATCAGCCCCAGCATTTT.

This chain uses TRBV9 with TRBJ2-3, with 7 bases fitting TRBD2. The CDR3 consists of 16 residues. J lost 2 bases, V lost 3 bases, and 9 bases had no gene match. The germline gives CDR1 SGDLS, CDR2 YYNGEE. CDR3 sequence: CASSETGTTSTDTQYF. CDR3 nucleotides: TGTGCCAGCAGCGAGACCGGGACTACCTCCACAGATACGCAGTATTTT.

The V call is TRBV6-2 or TRBV6-3, the J call TRBJ1-5; 7 positions agree with TRBD1. The CDR3 loop spans 14 amino acids. Germline V lookup: CDR1 MNHEY, CDR2 SVGEGT. The V segment lost 6 bases and the J segment 4 bases; nucleotides outside the gene matches: 6. The CDR3 is CASSRDSPNQPQHF. Written as DNA, the CDR3 is TGTGCCAGCAGCCGGGACAGCCCAAATCAGCCCCAGCATTTT.

The CDR3: CASSLRRAVLSYEQYF. For the CDR3, the DNA is TGCGCCAGCAGCTTGAGGCGAGCGGTACTATCCTACGAGCAGTACTTC. J is TRBJ2-7 and V is TRBV5-1, with TRBD2 as a possible D gene (5 bases). V gave up 1 base and J gave up 1 base, with 15 bases separating them. From germline, CDR1 is SGHRS and CDR2 YFSETQ. The CDR3 totals 16 residues.

The V gene is TRBV2, the J gene TRBJ2-5; TRBD2 agrees at 7 bases. The CDR3 extends over 15 amino acids. CDR1 is SNHLY, CDR2 FYNNEI, per germline. The V segment lost 2 bases and the J segment 0 bases; nucleotides outside the gene matches: 3. In DNA form, the CDR3 reads TGTGCCAGCAGTGAAATCGGGAGGTACCAAGAGACCCAGTACTTC. Translating it yields CASSEIGRYQETQYF.

V usage is TRBV30 and J usage is TRBJ1-4; 7 bases agree with TRBD1. From germline, CDR1 is GTSNPN and CDR2 SVGIG (reference sequence). Trimming removed 1 base from V and 0 bases from J; junction bases left unmatched: 8. CDR3 length: 17 amino acids. The DNA for the CDR3 is TGTGCCTGGAGTGCGCCGGGACAGATTGCAACTAATGAAAAACTGTTTTTT. Residues: CAWSAPGQIATNEKLFF. Supplemented by reference TRBV30 and TRBJ1-4, the full variable domain reads SQTIHQWPATLVQPVGSPLSLECTVEGTSNPNLYWYRQAAGRGLQLLFYSVGIGQISSEVPQNLSASRPQDRQFILSSKKLLLSDSGFYLCAWSAPGQIATNEKLFFGSGTQLSVL.